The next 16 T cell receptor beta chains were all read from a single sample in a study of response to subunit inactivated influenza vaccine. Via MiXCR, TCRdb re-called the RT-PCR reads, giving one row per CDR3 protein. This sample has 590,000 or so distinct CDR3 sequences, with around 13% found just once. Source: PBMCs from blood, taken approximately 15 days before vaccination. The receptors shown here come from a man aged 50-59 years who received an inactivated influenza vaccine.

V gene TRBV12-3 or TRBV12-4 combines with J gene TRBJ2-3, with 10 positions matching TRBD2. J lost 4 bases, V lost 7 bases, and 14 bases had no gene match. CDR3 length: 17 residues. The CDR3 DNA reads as TGTGCCAGCAAAGAGCCGTCGAGCGGGGGGGCCGCAGATACGCAGTATTTT. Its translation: CASKEPSSGGAADTQYF.

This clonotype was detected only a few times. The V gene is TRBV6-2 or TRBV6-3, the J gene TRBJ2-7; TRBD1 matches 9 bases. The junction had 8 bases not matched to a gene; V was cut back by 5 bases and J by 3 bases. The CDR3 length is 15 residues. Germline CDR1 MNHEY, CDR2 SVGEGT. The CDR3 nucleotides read TGTGCCAGCAGTCCTGGGGGGACAGGGCGCTACGAGCAGTACTTC. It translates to CASSPGGTGRYEQYF.

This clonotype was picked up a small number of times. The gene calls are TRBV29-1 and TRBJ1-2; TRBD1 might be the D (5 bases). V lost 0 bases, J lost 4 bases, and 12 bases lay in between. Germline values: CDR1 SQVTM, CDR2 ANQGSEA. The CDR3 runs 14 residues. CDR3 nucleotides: TGCAGCGTTGAAGATGGGGTGGGGGGCTATGGCTACACCTTC. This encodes CSVEDGVGGYGYTF.

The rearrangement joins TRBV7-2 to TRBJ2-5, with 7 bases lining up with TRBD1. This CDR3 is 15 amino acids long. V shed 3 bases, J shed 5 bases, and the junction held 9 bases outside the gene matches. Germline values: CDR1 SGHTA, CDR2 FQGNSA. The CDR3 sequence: CASSFQTGSRETQYF. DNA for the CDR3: TGTGCCAGCAGCTTTCAGACAGGGTCGAGGGAGACCCAGTACTTC.

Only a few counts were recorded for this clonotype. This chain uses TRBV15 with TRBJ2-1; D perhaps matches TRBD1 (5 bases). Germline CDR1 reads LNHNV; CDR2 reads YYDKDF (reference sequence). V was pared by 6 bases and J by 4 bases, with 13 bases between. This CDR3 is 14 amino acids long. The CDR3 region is CATSGAQGYNEQFF. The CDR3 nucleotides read TGTGCCACCAGTGGAGCCCAGGGTTACAATGAGCAGTTCTTC.

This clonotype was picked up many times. The DNA for the CDR3 is TGTGCCAGCAGTTACTACGGTGAGCAGTTCTTC. Its protein product is CASSYYGEQFF. The V gene is TRBV6-2 or TRBV6-3, the J gene TRBJ2-1, with unresolved D. In germline, CDR1 is MNHEY, CDR2 SVGEGT. CDR3 size: 11 residues. V gave up 1 base and J gave up 9 bases, with 4 bases separating them.

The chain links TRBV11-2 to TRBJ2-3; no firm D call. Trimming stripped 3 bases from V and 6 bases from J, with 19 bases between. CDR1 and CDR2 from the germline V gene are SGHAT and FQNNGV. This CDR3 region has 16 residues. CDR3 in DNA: TGTGCCAGCAGCTTCGGAGTGGGCTCCCCGGAGGATACGCAGTATTTT. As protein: CASSFGVGSPEDTQYF.

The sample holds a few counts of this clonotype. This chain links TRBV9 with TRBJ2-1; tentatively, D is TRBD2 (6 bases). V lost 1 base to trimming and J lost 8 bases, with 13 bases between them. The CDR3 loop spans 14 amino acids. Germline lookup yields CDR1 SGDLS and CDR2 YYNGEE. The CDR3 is CASSVYGRVDEQFF. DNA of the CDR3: TGTGCCAGCAGCGTATACGGGAGAGTCGATGAGCAGTTCTTC.

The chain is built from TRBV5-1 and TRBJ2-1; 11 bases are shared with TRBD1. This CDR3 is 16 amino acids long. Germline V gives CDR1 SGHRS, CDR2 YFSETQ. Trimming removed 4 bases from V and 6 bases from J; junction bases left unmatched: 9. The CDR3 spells CASSKGQGAGANEQFF. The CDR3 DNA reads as TGCGCCAGCAGCAAAGGACAGGGGGCGGGGGCCAATGAGCAGTTCTTC.

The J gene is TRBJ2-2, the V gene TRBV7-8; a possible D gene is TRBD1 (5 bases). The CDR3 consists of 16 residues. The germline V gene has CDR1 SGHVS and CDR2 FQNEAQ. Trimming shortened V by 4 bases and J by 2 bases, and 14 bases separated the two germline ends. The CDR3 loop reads CASSSGQDTNTGELFF. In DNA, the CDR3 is TGTGCCAGCAGCTCCGGGCAGGACACTAACACCGGGGAGCTGTTTTTT.

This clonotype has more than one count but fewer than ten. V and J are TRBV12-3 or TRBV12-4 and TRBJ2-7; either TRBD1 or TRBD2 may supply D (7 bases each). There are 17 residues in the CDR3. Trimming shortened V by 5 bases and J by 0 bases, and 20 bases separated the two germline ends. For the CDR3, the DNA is TGTGCCAGCAGTCTCCGGGGAGGGGGCTGGAGCTCCTACGAGCAGTACTTC. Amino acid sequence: CASSLRGGGWSSYEQYF.

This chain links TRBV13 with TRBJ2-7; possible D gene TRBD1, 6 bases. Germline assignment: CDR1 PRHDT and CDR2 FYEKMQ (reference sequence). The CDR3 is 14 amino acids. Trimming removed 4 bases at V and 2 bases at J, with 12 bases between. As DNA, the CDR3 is TGTGCCAGCAGCTCTAGGGGACAAACCTACGAGCAGTACTTC. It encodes CASSSRGQTYEQYF.

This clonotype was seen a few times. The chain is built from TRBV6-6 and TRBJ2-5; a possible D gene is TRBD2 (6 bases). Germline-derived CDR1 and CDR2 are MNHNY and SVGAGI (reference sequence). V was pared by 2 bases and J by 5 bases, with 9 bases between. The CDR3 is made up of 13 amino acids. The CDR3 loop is CASSYGGFETQYF. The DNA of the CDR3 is TGTGCCAGCAGTTACGGGGGGTTCGAGACCCAGTACTTC.

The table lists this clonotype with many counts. In nucleotides, the CDR3 is TGCAGCGTTGACGGCGGGAGTTTATATGAGCAGTTCTTC. Its protein product is CSVDGGSLYEQFF. The chain links TRBV29-1 to TRBJ2-1; TRBD2 matches at 7 bases. The CDR3 length is 13 residues. The ends lost 3 bases at V and 8 bases at J; junction bases unmatched: 7. CDR1 is SQVTM, CDR2 ANQGSEA, per germline.

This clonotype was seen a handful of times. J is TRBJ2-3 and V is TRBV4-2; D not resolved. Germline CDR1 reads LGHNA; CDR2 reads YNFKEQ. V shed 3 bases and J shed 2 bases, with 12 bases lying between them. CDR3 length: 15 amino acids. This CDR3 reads CASSQRLGYTDTQYF. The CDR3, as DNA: TGTGCCAGCAGCCAGAGATTGGGTTACACAGATACGCAGTATTTT.

The DNA of the CDR3 is TGTGCCAGCAGTTCCGAAGGATATAGCAATCAGCCCCAGCATTTT. Encoded protein: CASSSEGYSNQPQHF. This chain uses TRBV27 with TRBJ1-5; the D is unclear. CDR1 and CDR2 (germline): MNHEY, SMNVEV (reference sequence). V was shortened by 4 bases and J by 0 bases, with 10 bases between the two germline ends. The CDR3 is made up of 15 amino acids.